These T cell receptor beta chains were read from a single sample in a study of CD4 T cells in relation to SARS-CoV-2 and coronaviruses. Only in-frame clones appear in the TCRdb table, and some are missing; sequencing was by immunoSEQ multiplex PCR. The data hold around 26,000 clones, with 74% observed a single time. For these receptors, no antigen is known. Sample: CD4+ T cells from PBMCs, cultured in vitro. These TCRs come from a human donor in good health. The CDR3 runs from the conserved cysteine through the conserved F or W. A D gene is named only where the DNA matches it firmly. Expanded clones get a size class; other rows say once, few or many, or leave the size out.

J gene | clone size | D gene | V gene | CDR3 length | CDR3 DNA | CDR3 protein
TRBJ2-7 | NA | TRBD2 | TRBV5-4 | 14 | TGTGCCTTTCGGCAGGGACTAGCGTTCTACGAGCAGTACTTC | CAFRQGLAFYEQYF
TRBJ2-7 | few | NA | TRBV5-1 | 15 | TGCGCCAGCAGCTTGGGGGGTAGTTCTCTTTACGAGCAGTACTTC | CASSLGGSSLYEQYF
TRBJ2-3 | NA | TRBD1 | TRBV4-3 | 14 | TGCGCCAGCAGCGGACAGGGGGCAACAGATACGCAGTATTTT | CASSGQGATDTQYF
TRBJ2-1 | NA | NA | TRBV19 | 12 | TGTGCCAGTAGTTCACGGGACTCTAAACGGTTCTTC | CASSSRDSKRFF
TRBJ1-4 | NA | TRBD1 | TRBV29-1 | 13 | TGCAGCGTCATTCCGGGACAGAGGGAAAAACTGTTTTTT | CSVIPGQREKLFF
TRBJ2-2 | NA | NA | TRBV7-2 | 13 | TGTGCCAGCCGCGGGACGCACACCGGGGAGCTGTTTTTT | CASRGTHTGELFF
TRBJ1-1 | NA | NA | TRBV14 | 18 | TGTGCCAGCAGCCCCGGGGCAGGGGCCAAACTATGGGACACTGAAGCTTTCTTT | CASSPGAGAKLWDTEAFF
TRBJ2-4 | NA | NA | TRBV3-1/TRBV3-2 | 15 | TGTGCCAGCAGCCAAGGTGCAGGGCCCAAAAACATTCAGTACTTC | CASSQGAGPKNIQYF
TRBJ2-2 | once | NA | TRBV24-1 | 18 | TGTGCCACCAGTGGAGGTAGGGCCGAGACAGGGAACACCGGGGAGCTGTTTTTT | CATSGGRAETGNTGELFF
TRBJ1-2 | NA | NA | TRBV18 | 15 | TGTGCCAGCTCTCTCCGACAGATTCCTAACTATGGCTACACCTTC | CASSLRQIPNYGYTF
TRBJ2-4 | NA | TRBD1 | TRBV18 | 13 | TGTGCCAGCTCATTGGGACAGGGAAACATTCAGTACTTC | CASSLGQGNIQYF
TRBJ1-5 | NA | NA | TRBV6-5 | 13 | TGTGCCAGTTCATTTTTCGGTGGGCAGCCCCAGCATTTT | CASSFFGGQPQHF
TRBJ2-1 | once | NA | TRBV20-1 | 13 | TGCAGTGCTAGTCGGCCGCCTGCCAATGAGCAGTTCTTC | CSASRPPANEQFF
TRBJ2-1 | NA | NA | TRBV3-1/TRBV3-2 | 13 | TGTGCCAGCAGGAGACAGGAGAAGGATGAGCAGTTCTTC | CASRRQEKDEQFF
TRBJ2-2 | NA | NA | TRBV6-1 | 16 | TGTGCCAGCAGTGTAAGTCGGCCTACGAACACCGGGGAGCTGTTTTTT | CASSVSRPTNTGELFF
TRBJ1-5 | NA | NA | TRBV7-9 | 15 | TGTGCCAGCAGCTTAGGCACAGCTCTCAATCAGCCCCAGCATTTT | CASSLGTALNQPQHF
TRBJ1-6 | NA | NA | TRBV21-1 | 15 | TGTGCCAGCCCCCACAGGAGCTCCTATAATTCACCCCTCCACTTT | CASPHRSSYNSPLHF
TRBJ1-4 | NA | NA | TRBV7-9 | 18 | TGTGCCAGCAGCTTGGGCCCCGGGCGTGGGGCAACTAATGAAAAACTGTTTTTT | CASSLGPGRGATNEKLFF
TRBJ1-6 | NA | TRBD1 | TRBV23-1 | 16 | TGCGCCAGCACCCCGGACAGGGGGCGGATTTTTTCACCCCTCCACTTT | CASTPDRGRIFSPLHF
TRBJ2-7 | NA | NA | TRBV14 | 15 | TGTGCCAGCAGCCAAGGACGGACATACTCCTACGAGCAGTACTTC | CASSQGRTYSYEQYF
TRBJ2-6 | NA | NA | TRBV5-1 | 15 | TGCGCCAGCAGCTTGGACCGTTCTGGGGCCAACGTCCTGACTTTC | CASSLDRSGANVLTF
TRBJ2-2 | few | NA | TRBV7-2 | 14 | TGTGCCAGCAGTTTTGAGAGGAACACCGGGGAGCTGTTTTTT | CASSFERNTGELFF
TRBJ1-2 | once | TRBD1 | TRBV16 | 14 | TGTGCCAGCAGCCAATCAGTACAGGGGCTAACAGAAACCTTC | CASSQSVQGLTETF
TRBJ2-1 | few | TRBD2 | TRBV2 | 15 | TGTGCCAGCAGAGAGTTACTAGCGGGAGACGATGAGCAGTTCTTC | CASRELLAGDDEQFF
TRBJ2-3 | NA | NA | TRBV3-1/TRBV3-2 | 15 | TGTGCCAGCAGCCAAGGGGGGCATCTCGGGGATACGCAGTATTTT | CASSQGGHLGDTQYF
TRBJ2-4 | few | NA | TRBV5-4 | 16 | TGTGCCAGCAGCTTGTGGGCAGGGGAGGGCAAAAACATTCAGTACTTC | CASSLWAGEGKNIQYF
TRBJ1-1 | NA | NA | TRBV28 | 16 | TGTGCCAGCGCGATCATAAGCTTCGTAATGAACACTGAAGCTTTCTTT | CASAIISFVMNTEAFF
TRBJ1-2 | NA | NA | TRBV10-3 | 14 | TGTGCCATCAGTGATGGGCCGGGGAACTATGGCTACACCTTC | CAISDGPGNYGYTF
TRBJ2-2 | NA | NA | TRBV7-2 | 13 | TGTGCCAGCGGGCGGGAAAACACCGGGGAGCTGTTTTTT | CASGRENTGELFF
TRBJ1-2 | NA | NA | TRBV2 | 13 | TGTGCCAGTCAGACCAGGGTGGGCTATGGCTACACCTTC | CASQTRVGYGYTF
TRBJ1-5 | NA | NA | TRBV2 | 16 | TGTGCCAGCAGTGTCTACCAGGACTATAGCAATCAGCCCCAGCATTTT | CASSVYQDYSNQPQHF
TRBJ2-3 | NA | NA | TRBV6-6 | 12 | TGTGCCAGCAGTCCAGGTCCGGATACGCAGTATTTT | CASSPGPDTQYF
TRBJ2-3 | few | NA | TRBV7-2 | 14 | TGTGCCAGCAGCACCTGGGGGGGCACAGATACGCAGTATTTT | CASSTWGGTDTQYF
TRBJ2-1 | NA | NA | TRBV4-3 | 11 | TGCGCCCAAAGGTTGGAGGGTGAGCAGTTCTTC | CAQRLEGEQFF
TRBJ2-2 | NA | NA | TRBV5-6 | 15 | TGTGCCAGCAGCTTGCTAGGACAGAGTTCCGGGGAGCTGTTTTTT | CASSLLGQSSGELFF
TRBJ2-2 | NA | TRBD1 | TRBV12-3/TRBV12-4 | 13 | TGTGCCAGCAGTACACAGGGGCACGGGGAGCTGTTTTTT | CASSTQGHGELFF
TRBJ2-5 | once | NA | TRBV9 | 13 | TGTGCCAGCAGCGTAGACAGCGTACAGACCCAGTACTTC | CASSVDSVQTQYF
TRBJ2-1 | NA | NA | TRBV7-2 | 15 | TGTGCCAGCAGCTTAGGCTTGGGCTGGGACAATGTGCAGTTCTTC | CASSLGLGWDNVQFF
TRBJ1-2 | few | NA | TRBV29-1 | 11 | TGCAGCGTTTATGCTAACTATGGCTACACCTTC | CSVYANYGYTF
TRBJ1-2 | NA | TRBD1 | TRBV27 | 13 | TGTGCCAGCAGGGACCCGGGACAGGGGGGCTACACCTTC | CASRDPGQGGYTF
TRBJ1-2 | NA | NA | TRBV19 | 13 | TGTGCCAGCAGAAGGTTGGGAAACTATGGCTACACCTTC | CASRRLGNYGYTF
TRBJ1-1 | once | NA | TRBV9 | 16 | TGTGCCAGCAGCGTAGGGACAACACGTTCGAACACTGAAGCTTTCTTT | CASSVGTTRSNTEAFF
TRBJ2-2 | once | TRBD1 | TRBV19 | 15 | TGTGCCAGTAGTATCGTGACAGGGGAAACCGGGGAGCTGTTTTTT | CASSIVTGETGELFF
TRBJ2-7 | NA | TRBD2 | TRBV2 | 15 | TGTGCCAGCAGACCGGGACTAGCGGCCTTCTACGAGCAGTACTTC | CASRPGLAAFYEQYF
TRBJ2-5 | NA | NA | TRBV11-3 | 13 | TGTGCCAGCAGCTTCGTGGCTGGGGAGACCCAGTACTTC | CASSFVAGETQYF
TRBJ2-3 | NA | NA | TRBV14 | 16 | TGTGCCAGCAGCCGCCGTATCGGGGCGAGCACAGATACGCAGTATTTT | CASSRRIGASTDTQYF
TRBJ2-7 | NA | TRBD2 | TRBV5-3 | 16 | TGTGCCAGAATCCCCCGGGAGGGTGACACCGGCAACGAGCAGTACTTC | CARIPREGDTGNEQYF
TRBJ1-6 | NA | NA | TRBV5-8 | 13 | TGTGCCAGCAGCTTGTTGGGGGATTCACCCCTCCACTTT | CASSLLGDSPLHF